The next 6 T cell receptor beta chains were all read from a single sample in a study of T cell responses to AZD1222 COVID-19 vaccine. Assay used: immunoSEQ multiplex PCR; TCRdb lists only in-frame clones, some missing. The sample's table shows over 140,000 clones. The specimen was peripheral blood. All receptors come from an adult in good health.

This sequence joins TRBV7-8 and TRBJ1-1; D unclear. Germline V lookup: CDR1 SGHVS, CDR2 FQNEAQ. The CDR3 length is 15 residues. With 5 bases removed from V and 6 bases from J, the gap between germline ends came to 19 bases. CDR3 DNA: TGTGCCAGCAGCCTCCGTTGGACCTTAGGATCTGAAGCTTTCTTT. Translation gives CASSLRWTLGSEAFF.

The chain joins TRBV6-5 to TRBJ1-2; 8 bases map to TRBD1. V shed 0 bases, J shed 10 bases, and the junction held 7 bases outside the gene matches. Germline values: CDR1 MNHEY, CDR2 SVGAGI. The CDR3 is 14 residues long. The CDR3 DNA reads as TGTGCCAGCAGTTACTCGGACAGGGCAGGATACTACACCTTC. This sequence encodes CASSYSDRAGYYTF.

This chain links TRBV28 with TRBJ1-4; 7 nucleotides align to TRBD1. This CDR3 spans 17 amino acids. The trim removed 1 base at V and 7 bases at J, leaving 12 bases unmatched. CDR1 MDHEN and CDR2 SYDVKM come from the germline V gene. CDR3 nucleotides: TGTGCCAGCAGTTTATTCGGGACAGCCGTACTAGGTGAAAAACTGTTTTTT. Residues: CASSLFGTAVLGEKLFF.

The chain joins TRBV27 to TRBJ1-2, with a tentative D call TRBD1 (5 bases). V lost 3 bases, J lost 2 bases, and 13 bases lay in between. CDR1 MNHEY and CDR2 SMNVEV come from the germline V gene (reference sequence). The CDR3 is 15 residues long. CDR3 in amino acids: CASSFNADTNYGYTF. The DNA for the CDR3 is TGTGCCAGCAGTTTTAACGCGGACACGAACTATGGCTACACCTTC.

This sequence joins TRBV11-2 and TRBJ1-1; possibly TRBD1 for D (5 bases). The germline V gene encodes CDR1 SGHAT and CDR2 FQNNGV. The CDR3 is 14 amino acids. V was trimmed by 5 bases and J by 5 bases, leaving 15 bases between them. CDR3 DNA: TGTGCCAGCAGCCGAACTTCCAGGGCGACTGAAGCTTTCTTT. Translated, it gives CASSRTSRATEAFF.

The rearrangement joins TRBV4-1 to TRBJ1-6; no clear D. The CDR3 runs 16 residues. Trimming pared 3 bases from V and 5 bases from J, leaving 14 bases between. CDR1 and CDR2 (germline): MGHRA, YSYEKL. The CDR3 loop reads CASSQAVGFDNSPLHF. CDR3 nucleotides: TGCGCCAGCAGCCAGGCCGTTGGCTTTGATAATTCACCCCTCCACTTT.